The 3 T cell receptor beta chains below were found in one sample sequenced in a study of blood T cell repertoires in COVID-19 (TCRdb year 2020). Preparation of the library involved the immunoSEQ multiplex PCR assay. The table comes from immuneACCESS by way of TCRdb, which keeps in-frame sequences with V and J called. Part of the clones is missing from these tables; in studies checked, under half for an unresolved V gene and the rest for unknown reasons. For this sample the table gives 150,000 to 200,000 clones, of which 82% were detected only once. The ten most abundant clones make up over 20% of the sample. Material: peripheral blood. These receptors were taken from a woman older than 75 with acute or convalescent COVID-19.

This chain connects TRBV4-3 to TRBJ1-6; 7 bases agree with TRBD1. With V trimmed by 4 bases and J by 6 bases, 6 bases remained unmatched. Germline V gene sequence: CDR1 LGHNA, CDR2 YSLEER. CDR3 length: 15 residues. The CDR3 region has the DNA TGCGCCAGCAGCCGAGTGGGGGACAGTAATTCACCCCTCCACTTT. It encodes CASSRVGDSNSPLHF.

The rearrangement joins TRBV30 to TRBJ2-2; D remains unclear. V was trimmed by 0 bases and J by 6 bases, leaving 8 bases between them. CDR1 is GTSNPN and CDR2 is SVGIG in the germline V gene (reference sequence). The CDR3 extends over 13 amino acids. CDR3 in amino acids: CAWSVAVAGELFF. CDR3 coding DNA: TGTGCCTGGAGTGTCGCGGTAGCCGGGGAGCTGTTTTTT.

The V call is TRBV5-1, the J call TRBJ2-7, with TRBD2 matching over 8 bases. V dropped 2 bases and J dropped 6; count of bases not matched to a gene: 10. The germline V gene has CDR1 SGHRS and CDR2 YFSETQ. The CDR3 is 15 residues long. DNA of the CDR3: TGCGCCAGCAGCTTAATAGCGGGGCCCGGTGGCGAGCAGTACTTC. Translating it yields CASSLIAGPGGEQYF.